This passage covers 32 T cell receptor beta chains from one sample sequenced in a study of T cell repertoires in cytomegalovirus infection. MiXCR, applied by TCRdb to the reads, yields one record per CDR3 protein. This table has around 240,000 distinct CDR3 sequences, 22% appearing once. Material: CD8+ T cells from PBMCs. The receptors originated from a human donor in good health (CMV status not recorded). Some clones in this sample may be carry-over from other donors' samples.

This clonotype was counted between two and nine times. The V and J genes are TRBV5-4 and TRBJ2-2; D uncertain. The CDR3 length is 13 residues. Germline assignment: CDR1 SGHNT and CDR2 YYREEE (reference sequence). V lost 4 bases to trimming and J lost 2 bases, with 6 bases between them. CDR3 sequence reads: CASSQANTGELFF. The CDR3 coding sequence is TGTGCCAGCAGCCAGGCCAACACCGGGGAGCTGTTTTTT.

The table lists this clonotype with a few counts. The V call is TRBV9, the J call TRBJ2-2; 10 positions match TRBD2. Trimming cost V 1 base and J 1 base; bases outside gene matches: 4. CDR1 is SGDLS and CDR2 is YYNGEE in the germline V gene. This CDR3 spans 17 amino acids. The CDR3 sequence is CASSVPSGGVNTGELFF. The DNA for the CDR3 is TGTGCCAGCAGCGTACCCAGCGGGGGGGTGAACACCGGGGAGCTGTTTTTT.

This clonotype turned up a few times. V and J are TRBV4-1 and TRBJ1-1, with D possibly being TRBD1 (5 bases). V was pared by 4 bases and J by 0 bases, with 15 bases between. The CDR3 consists of 16 residues. Germline loops: CDR1 MGHRA, CDR2 YSYEKL. The DNA for the CDR3 is TGCGCCAGCAGCCCAAAAGGGGACGGAATGAACACTGAAGCTTTCTTT. It encodes CASSPKGDGMNTEAFF.

This clonotype was detected many times. V gene TRBV7-8 combines with J gene TRBJ2-2; tentatively, D is TRBD2 (6 bases). Germline V gene lookup returns CDR1 SGHVS and CDR2 FQNEAQ. The CDR3 is 15 amino acids. V lost 2 bases, J lost 1 base, and 8 bases lay in between. The DNA of the CDR3 is TGTGCCAGCAGCTTACGGGGACTGAACACCGGGGAGCTGTTTTTT. Protein: CASSLRGLNTGELFF.

This clonotype has at least ten counts. V and J are TRBV7-6 and TRBJ2-1, with a tentative D call TRBD2 (6 bases). Looked up from germline, CDR1 is SGHVS and CDR2 is FNYEAQ. The CDR3 spans 14 residues. V was cut by 2 bases and J by 8 bases, with 13 bases left in between. DNA of the CDR3: TGTGCCAGCAGCTTATCCGGGACTCCCCATGAGCAGTTCTTC. It yields the protein CASSLSGTPHEQFF.

The chain has TRBV4-1 and TRBJ2-7; D possibly corresponds to TRBD2 (6 bases). Germline V gene lookup returns CDR1 MGHRA and CDR2 YSYEKL. The CDR3 sequence is 16 residues long. Between the trimmed V and J ends, which lost 0 bases and 5 bases, there was a span of 17 bases. This chain's CDR3 is CASSQEIGGYIDEQYF. For the CDR3, the DNA is TGCGCCAGCAGCCAAGAAATCGGGGGTTATATCGACGAGCAGTACTTC.

CDR3 sequence (DNA): TGTGCCAGCAGCCAAGTTTTCTGGGTTAGCAATCAGCCCCAGCATTTT. This sequence encodes CASSQVFWVSNQPQHF. This chain links TRBV14 with TRBJ1-5; D is unresolved. This CDR3 is 16 amino acids long. From germline, CDR1 is SGHDN and CDR2 FVKESK. With 1 base removed from V and 0 bases from J, the gap between germline ends came to 10 bases.

V is TRBV3-1 and J is TRBJ1-1; a weak D match, TRBD1 (6 bases). This CDR3 is 13 amino acids long. The germline V gene encodes CDR1 LGHDT and CDR2 YNNKEL (reference sequence). The V end lost 6 bases, the J end lost 3 bases, and 11 bases lay between the germline ends. As DNA, the CDR3 is TGTGCCAGCAGTGTTCAGGGGTACACTGAAGCTTTCTTT. Translating gives CASSVQGYTEAFF.

This clonotype has more than one count but fewer than ten. The gene calls are TRBV12-3 or TRBV12-4 and TRBJ2-5; 10 positions match TRBD2. V lost 11 bases to trimming and J lost 5 bases; unmatched junction nucleotides: 8. CDR3 length: 13 amino acids. The CDR3 protein is CASGAGGLETQYF. The CDR3 DNA follows: TGTGCCTCGGGAGCGGGGGGGCTTGAGACCCAGTACTTC.

The chain employs TRBV4-2 and TRBJ2-1; 11 bases fit TRBD2. CDR1 LGHNA and CDR2 YNFKEQ come from the germline V gene. The CDR3 runs 16 residues. The ends lost 0 bases at V and 7 bases at J; junction bases unmatched: 5. The CDR3 DNA is TGTGCCAGCAGCCAAGAGCTAGCGGGGGGCGGGAATGAGCAGTTCTTC. Translation: CASSQELAGGGNEQFF.

This clonotype showed up many times. V and J are TRBV12-3 or TRBV12-4 and TRBJ1-1, with D perhaps TRBD1 (6 bases). Trimming shortened V by 8 bases and J by 7 bases, and 20 bases separated the two germline ends. The CDR3 length is 14 residues. Here the CDR3 reads CASSTAGANGEAFF. CDR3 DNA: TGTGCCAGCTCTACCGCGGGGGCGAACGGTGAAGCTTTCTTT.

V and J are TRBV18 and TRBJ2-7; D may correspond to TRBD1 or TRBD2 (5 bases each). V gave up 2 bases and J gave up 2 bases, with 22 bases separating them. The V gene's germline CDR1 is KGHSH and CDR2 LQKENI. CDR3 size: 18 residues. CDR3 in amino acids: CASSPEVGTARKTYEQYF. In DNA, the CDR3 is TGTGCCAGCTCACCAGAGGTAGGGACGGCCAGAAAAACCTACGAGCAGTACTTC. Drawing the rest from reference TRBV18 and TRBJ2-7, the complete variable domain is NAGVMQNPRHLVRRRGQEARLRCSPMKGHSHVYWYRQLPEEGLKFMVYLQKENIIDESGMPKERFSAEFPKEGPSILRIQQVVRGDSAAYFCASSPEVGTARKTYEQYFGPGTRLTVT.

This clonotype has more than one count but fewer than ten. The rearrangement uses TRBV5-6 and TRBJ2-7; unclear D gene. The CDR3 is 14 residues long. Trimming pared 2 bases from V and 3 bases from J, leaving 12 bases between. The germline CDR1 and CDR2 sequences are SGHDT and YYEEEE. CDR3 in DNA: TGTGCCAGCAGCTTTACACAGTCCCTCTACGAGCAGTACTTC. Encoded protein: CASSFTQSLYEQYF. Full variable domain (outside the CDR3, taken from reference TRBV5-6 and TRBJ2-7): DAGVTQSPTHLIKTRGQQVTLRCSPKSGHDTVSWYQQALGQGPQFIFQYYEEEERQRGNFPDRFSGHQFPNYSSELNVNALLLGDSALYLCASSFTQSLYEQYFGPGTRLTVT.

This clonotype was seen only a few times. V gene TRBV5-1 combines with J gene TRBJ2-3; no reliable D call. Trimming shortened V by 1 base and J by 2 bases, and 8 bases separated the two germline ends. CDR1 is SGHRS, CDR2 YFSETQ, per germline. CDR3 length: 14 amino acids. The CDR3, as DNA: TGCGCCAGCAGCTTGATACCGTTCACAGATACGCAGTATTTT. It codes for CASSLIPFTDTQYF. Based on the CDR3 plus reference TRBV5-1 and TRBJ2-3, the full variable domain is KAGVTQTPRYLIKTRGQQVTLSCSPISGHRSVSWYQQTPGQGLQFLFEYFSETQRNKGNFPGRFSGRQFSNSRSEMNVSTLELGDSALYLCASSLIPFTDTQYFGPGTRLTVL.

This sequence joins TRBV7-2 and TRBJ2-5; 7 bases agree with TRBD2. The CDR3 spans 14 residues. J was trimmed by 5 bases and V by 5 bases; bases with no gene match: 8. Germline values: CDR1 SGHTA, CDR2 FQGNSA. CDR3 sequence: CASSPSGGWETQYF. As DNA, the CDR3 is TGTGCCAGCAGCCCCTCGGGAGGCTGGGAGACCCAGTACTTC.

At least ten counts were recorded for this clonotype. The chain links TRBV7-7 to TRBJ2-1; 15 bases fit TRBD2. CDR1 and CDR2 (germline): SSHAT, FNYEAQ (reference sequence). Trimming took 5 bases from V and 6 from J; bases not matched to a gene: 5. CDR3 length: 16 amino acids. The CDR3 DNA follows: TGTGCCAGCAGCCTACGGACTAGCGGGGGGGCCAATGAGCAGTTCTTC. It encodes CASSLRTSGGANEQFF.

V usage is TRBV7-9 and J usage is TRBJ2-7; a possible D gene is TRBD1 (7 bases). The germline gives CDR1 SEHNR, CDR2 FQNEAQ (reference sequence). The CDR3 totals 15 residues. V lost 4 bases, J lost 3 bases, and 16 bases lay in between. The CDR3 reads CASSSAGQRSYEQYF. The CDR3 DNA reads as TGTGCCAGCAGCTCCGCGGGACAGAGAAGCTACGAGCAGTACTTC.

CDR3 in DNA: TGTGCCAGCAGCTTAGGTTACGAAGGGACCCAGTACTTC. This encodes CASSLGYEGTQYF. This chain uses TRBV7-6 with TRBJ2-5; D not certain. CDR3 size: 13 residues. The ends were cut back, 1 base at V and 7 bases at J, with 10 bases in the middle. The germline gives CDR1 SGHVS, CDR2 FNYEAQ.

The rearrangement uses TRBV19 and TRBJ2-3; D is unresolved. V lost 6 bases, J lost 5 bases, and 6 bases lay in between. This CDR3 has 11 amino acids. CDR1 is LNHDA and CDR2 is SQIVND in the germline V gene (reference sequence). The CDR3 coding sequence is TGTGCCAGTAGCGACGTAGATACGCAGTATTTT. Translating it yields CASSDVDTQYF.

This sequence joins TRBV2 and TRBJ2-5; 7 positions match TRBD1. Losses at the gene ends were 7 bases for V and 2 bases for J; bases not matched to a gene: 7. CDR3 size: 14 residues. Germline CDR1 is SNHLY and CDR2 is FYNNEI. As DNA, the CDR3 is TGTGCCAGCAATTCGGACAGGCGACAAGAGACCCAGTACTTC. Protein sequence: CASNSDRRQETQYF. Using reference TRBV2 and TRBJ2-5 for the parts outside the CDR3, the full variable domain is EPEVTQTPSHQVTQMGQEVILRCVPISNHLYFYWYRQILGQKVEFLVSFYNNEISEKSEIFDDQFSVERPDGSNFTLKIRSTKLEDSAMYFCASNSDRRQETQYFGPGTRLLVL.

The sample holds a few counts of this clonotype. The chain recombines TRBV2 with TRBJ2-2; tentative D call: TRBD2 (6 bases). Trimming stripped 5 bases from V and 3 bases from J, with 19 bases between. The CDR3 length is 17 residues. Germline assignment: CDR1 SNHLY and CDR2 FYNNEI. In DNA, the CDR3 is TGTGCCAGCAGTAACCCGAAGGTGGGGGGAGACACCGGGGAGCTGTTTTTT. Residues: CASSNPKVGGDTGELFF.

As regards this clonotype: One junction end does not reproduce the germline sequence, and a read error may be involved. The chain couples TRBV7-9 to TRBJ2-7; no clear D gene. Germline CDR1 reads SEHNR; CDR2 reads FQNEAQ (reference sequence). There are 11 residues in the CDR3. CDR3 in DNA: TGTGCCAGCAGCTACTTCTACAAGCAGTACTTC. This gives the protein CASSYFYKQYF.

This chain joins TRBV6-5 and TRBJ2-1; D gene uncertain. There are 14 residues in the CDR3. Germline loops: CDR1 MNHEY, CDR2 SVGAGI. V dropped 0 bases and J dropped 5 bases, with 8 bases sitting between them. As DNA, the CDR3 is TGTGCCAGCAGTTACTCGCCCTCACACAATGAGCAGTTCTTC. As protein: CASSYSPSHNEQFF.

The table lists this clonotype with many counts. The V and J genes are TRBV28 and TRBJ1-5, with D uncertain. Germline V lookup: CDR1 MDHEN, CDR2 SYDVKM. This CDR3 contains 15 residues. V lost 6 bases and J 0 bases, leaving 12 bases between the germline ends. CDR3 amino acids: CASSVYGVSNQPQHF. CDR3 sequence (DNA): TGTGCCAGCAGCGTCTACGGGGTTAGCAATCAGCCCCAGCATTTT.

V usage is TRBV20-1 and J usage is TRBJ2-1; unclear D gene. The CDR3 length is 11 residues. Trimming took off 7 bases at V and 2 bases at J, with 6 bases between the two ends. Looked up from germline, CDR1 is DFQATT and CDR2 is SNEGSKA (reference sequence). As DNA, the CDR3 is TGCAGTGTTAGGCCCTACAATGAGCAGTTCTTC. Translated, it gives CSVRPYNEQFF.

This chain connects TRBV29-1 to TRBJ2-1; 8 positions agree with TRBD1. This CDR3 region has 15 residues. J was trimmed by 8 bases and V by 6 bases; bases with no gene match: 15. Germline values: CDR1 SQVTM, CDR2 ANQGSEA. The DNA for the CDR3 is TGCAGCGTAGCCGGGACAGGTAATAAAGCGGATGAGCAGTTCTTC. Residues: CSVAGTGNKADEQFF.

This clonotype was found a few times. V and J are TRBV12-3 or TRBV12-4 and TRBJ2-2; 7 nucleotides align to TRBD1. CDR3 size: 15 residues. Germline trimming cut 6 bases from V and 0 bases from J; bases unmatched to any gene: 4. In nucleotides, the CDR3 is TGTGCCAGCAGCCCGGGACAGACGAACACCGGGGAGCTGTTTTTT. Its translation: CASSPGQTNTGELFF.

V and J are TRBV5-1 and TRBJ2-1; a possible D gene is TRBD2 (6 bases). Germline assignment: CDR1 SGHRS and CDR2 YFSETQ. The CDR3 loop spans 15 amino acids. Deletions cut 4 bases from V and 3 bases from J, with 14 bases between. CDR3 amino acids: CASSPEFGGYNEQFF. The CDR3 DNA reads TGCGCCAGCAGCCCGGAGTTCGGGGGCTACAATGAGCAGTTCTTC. Looking up the rest from reference TRBV5-1 and TRBJ2-1 gives the full variable domain: KAGVTQTPRYLIKTRGQQVTLSCSPISGHRSVSWYQQTPGQGLQFLFEYFSETQRNKGNFPGRFSGRQFSNSRSEMNVSTLELGDSALYLCASSPEFGGYNEQFFGPGTRLTVL.

The genes are TRBV29-1 and TRBJ2-3, with a possible D match to TRBD2 (5 bases). Per the germline V gene, CDR1 is SQVTM and CDR2 is ANQGSEA. Trimming stripped 3 bases from V and 7 bases from J, with 14 bases between. The CDR3 length is 13 residues. The CDR3 sequence: CSVDALEGNTQYF. The CDR3 DNA is TGCAGCGTTGATGCACTAGAGGGCAATACGCAGTATTTT.

This chain links TRBV4-1 with TRBJ1-1, with TRBD1 matching 9 bases. Germline CDR1 reads MGHRA; CDR2 reads YSYEKL. V trimming: 0 bases; J trimming: 1 base; junction bases outside the gene matches: 18. The CDR3 has 21 residues. Written as DNA, the CDR3 is TGCGCCAGCAGCCAAGATCTGGAGACAGGGGGAGGATGGGGATGGAACACTGAAGCTTTCTTT. Protein sequence: CASSQDLETGGGWGWNTEAFF.

The V and J genes are TRBV25-1 and TRBJ2-7; D not certain. Looked up from germline, CDR1 is MGHDK and CDR2 is SYGVNS. Trimming took off 1 base at V and 2 bases at J, with 6 bases between the two ends. There are 13 residues in the CDR3. The CDR3 coding sequence is TGTGCCAGCAGTGAATCGTTGGCCTACGAGCAGTACTTC. Encoded protein: CASSESLAYEQYF.

The chain has TRBV27 and TRBJ2-1; unclear D gene. V was trimmed by 2 bases and J by 5 bases, leaving 7 bases between them. The CDR3 runs 13 residues. Per germline, CDR1 MNHEY and CDR2 SMNVEV (reference sequence). CDR3 nucleotides: TGTGCCAGCAGTTTAACCCAGGACAATGAGCAGTTCTTC. Translated: CASSLTQDNEQFF.